Presented here are 25 T cell receptor beta chains from one specimen sequenced in a study of shared T cell receptors in the human thymus. Profiled with immunoSEQ multiplex PCR; TCRdb holds only in-frame clones, not every one. The repertoire holds some 720,000 clones, with 70% to 90% as singletons. These data were also filed under a second study, of human thymus T cells.

The sequenced material came from thymocytes. The receptor set was obtained from a boy less than two years old with a congenital heart defect.

The chain employs TRBV30 and TRBJ2-7, with 11 bases fitting TRBD1. The length of the CDR3 is 13 residues. The ends lost 5 bases at V and 3 bases at J; junction bases unmatched: 3. Germline V gene lookup returns CDR1 GTSNPN and CDR2 SVGIG (reference sequence). CDR3 amino acids: CAWRTGGYYEQYF. The CDR3 DNA sequence: TGTGCCTGGCGGACAGGGGGCTACTACGAGCAGTACTTC.

V is TRBV2 and J is TRBJ2-7; 7 bases map to TRBD2. CDR3 length: 14 amino acids. The V gene end was trimmed by 6 bases and the J gene end by 4 bases; junction bases not matched to a gene: 9. Germline CDR1 SNHLY, CDR2 FYNNEI. As DNA, the CDR3 is TGTGCCAGCAGGGGACTACGGAAACCTTACGAGCAGTACTTC. Protein product: CASRGLRKPYEQYF.

This chain links TRBV7-9 with TRBJ1-2; TRBD1 matches 9 bases. CDR1 is SEHNR and CDR2 is FQNEAQ in the germline V gene (reference sequence). There are 18 residues in the CDR3. V was pared by 4 bases and J by 2 bases, with 14 bases of the junction left unmatched. The CDR3 reads CASSSPDRTGASNYGYTF. CDR3 DNA sequence: TGTGCCAGCAGCTCCCCCGATAGGACAGGGGCTTCCAACTATGGCTACACCTTC.

The sample holds one count of this clone. The genes are TRBV6-1 and TRBJ2-1, with D unresolved. Germline CDR1 is MNHNS and CDR2 is SASEGT. The CDR3 is 17 amino acids. The germline V and J ends were trimmed by 2 bases and 7 bases, with 21 bases remaining between them. Here the CDR3 DNA reads TGTGCCAGCAGTGAAAGCCCCCCTGGCCCCACGAGGAATGAGCAGTTCTTC. It specifies CASSESPPGPTRNEQFF.

This chain joins TRBV2 and TRBJ2-3; possibly TRBD2 for D (5 bases). The length of the CDR3 is 14 residues. V was clipped by 3 bases and J by 0 bases, with 7 bases between them. The V gene's germline CDR1 is SNHLY and CDR2 FYNNEI. The CDR3 sequence: CASSDAGSTDTQYF. The DNA for the CDR3 is TGTGCCAGCAGTGATGCGGGTAGCACAGATACGCAGTATTTT.

Written as DNA, the CDR3 is TGTGCCAGTAGTGGCAGGGAGGGCACTGAAGCTTTCTTT. Protein sequence: CASSGREGTEAFF. The J gene is TRBJ1-1, the V gene TRBV19; D possibly corresponds to TRBD1 (5 bases). Between the trimmed V and J ends, which lost 5 bases and 4 bases, there was a span of 11 bases. The germline gives CDR1 LNHDA, CDR2 SQIVND (reference sequence). There are 13 residues in the CDR3. Complete variable domain (other parts from reference TRBV19 and TRBJ1-1): DGGITQSPKYLFRKEGQNVTLSCEQNLNHDAMYWYRQDPGQGLRLIYYSQIVNDFQKGDIAEGYSVSREKKESFPLTVTSAQKNPTAFYLCASSGREGTEAFFGQGTRLTVV.

The chain links TRBV7-2 to TRBJ2-1; unclear D gene. Germline lookup yields CDR1 SGHTA and CDR2 FQGNSA. V was trimmed by 4 bases and J by 10 bases, leaving 14 bases between them. The CDR3 has 13 amino acids. The CDR3 DNA is TGTGCCAGCAGCTCCCACTTGGCGCGGGAGCAGTTCTTC. Amino acid sequence: CASSSHLAREQFF.

This chain connects TRBV30 to TRBJ1-1; D uncertain. V lost 8 bases, J lost 1 base, and 14 bases lay in between. CDR1 and CDR2 from the germline V gene are GTSNPN and SVGIG (reference sequence). The CDR3 has 13 residues. CDR3 nucleotides: TGTGCCGGGTCTTACAGCGGGAACACTGAAGCTTTCTTT. It yields the protein CAGSYSGNTEAFF. Supplemented by reference TRBV30 and TRBJ1-1, the full variable domain reads SQTIHQWPATLVQPVGSPLSLECTVEGTSNPNLYWYRQAAGRGLQLLFYSVGIGQISSEVPQNLSASRPQDRQFILSSKKLLLSDSGFYLCAGSYSGNTEAFFGQGTRLTVV.

In DNA form, the CDR3 reads TGTGCCTGGAGTGTACCAGGGGGCGGGGGTAATGAAAAACTGTTTTTT. Translating gives CAWSVPGGGGNEKLFF. The rearrangement links TRBV30 to TRBJ1-4, with TRBD1 identical over 8 bases. V lost 0 bases and J lost 4; bases outside the gene matches: 7. Germline CDR1 and CDR2: GTSNPN and SVGIG (reference sequence). CDR3 length equals 16 residues.

The V gene is TRBV29-1, the J gene TRBJ2-6; tentative D call: TRBD2 (7 bases). The CDR3 sequence is 17 residues long. V lost 7 bases, J lost 0 bases, and 19 bases lay in between. Germline lookup yields CDR1 SQVTM and CDR2 ANQGSEA. This CDR3 is CSGQGGVLTSGANVLTF. DNA of the CDR3: TGCAGCGGACAAGGGGGGGTCCTAACCTCTGGGGCCAACGTCCTGACTTTC.

This clone was detected only once. The chain links TRBV4-2 to TRBJ1-2; a weak D match, TRBD1 (6 bases). This CDR3 spans 14 amino acids. V shed 1 base and J shed 9 bases, with 15 bases lying between them. In germline, CDR1 is LGHNA, CDR2 YNFKEQ. In DNA, the CDR3 is TGTGCCAGCAGCCAAGCCCCCCTTACAGGGAGCTACACCTTC. Its translation is CASSQAPLTGSYTF.

The chain is built from TRBV5-6 and TRBJ2-1, with 9 bases fitting TRBD2. Germline V gene sequence: CDR1 SGHDT, CDR2 YYEEEE. CDR3 length equals 15 residues. V trimming: 5 bases; J trimming: 5 bases; junction bases outside the gene matches: 8. The CDR3 here is CASRKSGGRDNEQFF. The CDR3, as DNA: TGTGCCAGCAGAAAGAGCGGGGGGCGGGACAATGAGCAGTTCTTC. The whole variable domain, remainder taken from reference TRBV5-6 and TRBJ2-1, is DAGVTQSPTHLIKTRGQQVTLRCSPKSGHDTVSWYQQALGQGPQFIFQYYEEEERQRGNFPDRFSGHQFPNYSSELNVNALLLGDSALYLCASRKSGGRDNEQFFGPGTRLTVL.

The chain combines TRBV14 with TRBJ2-1, with TRBD2 identical over 13 bases. This CDR3 region has 19 residues. Germline V gene lookup returns CDR1 SGHDN and CDR2 FVKESK. The ends lost 0 bases at V and 0 bases at J; junction bases unmatched: 5. The CDR3 sequence: CASSQDGLAGELSYNEQFF. The CDR3 coding sequence is TGTGCCAGCAGCCAAGACGGACTAGCGGGAGAACTCTCCTACAATGAGCAGTTCTTC.

The rearrangement links TRBV28 to TRBJ2-7; D remains ambiguous. Trimming removed 1 base at V and 5 bases at J, with 24 bases between. Germline CDR1 MDHEN, CDR2 SYDVKM. The CDR3 length is 18 residues. The CDR3 loop reads CASSLSGTVGDWVDEQYF. The DNA for the CDR3 is TGTGCCAGCAGTTTATCGGGTACGGTTGGCGACTGGGTTGACGAGCAGTACTTC.

The chain uses TRBV5-1 and TRBJ2-7; D unresolved. The CDR3 is 13 amino acids. Trimming left V 0 bases short and J 4 bases short, with 8 bases between. CDR1 is SGHRS and CDR2 is YFSETQ in the germline V gene. CDR3 amino acids: CASSLGLTYEQYF. The CDR3 DNA reads TGCGCCAGCAGCTTGGGTTTAACTTACGAGCAGTACTTC.

This chain joins TRBV30 and TRBJ2-3; 10 positions agree with TRBD2. With V trimmed by 0 bases and J by 3 bases, 9 bases remained unmatched. The CDR3 has 17 amino acids. Germline CDR1 and CDR2: GTSNPN and SVGIG (reference sequence). CDR3 sequence (DNA): TGTGCCTGGAGTGTACGCAAGCGGGAGGGCGGAACAGATACGCAGTATTTT. Residues: CAWSVRKREGGTDTQYF.

The J gene is TRBJ2-2, the V gene TRBV5-1; 9 bases are a match to TRBD2. Germline V CDR1 and CDR2: SGHRS, YFSETQ. This CDR3 comprises 16 residues. The V segment lost 1 base and the J segment 4 bases; nucleotides outside the gene matches: 5. Here the CDR3 reads CASSLPSGTSTGELFF. For the CDR3, the DNA is TGCGCCAGCAGCTTGCCTAGCGGGACGAGCACCGGGGAGCTGTTTTTT.

This clone was seen more than once but under ten times. The V and J genes are TRBV4-3 and TRBJ2-2, with 7 bases identical to TRBD2. CDR1 is LGHNA, CDR2 YSLEER, per germline. The ends lost 1 base at V and 1 base at J; junction bases unmatched: 3. The CDR3 loop spans 16 amino acids. CDR3 region: CASSQGVAGNTGELFF. In DNA form, the CDR3 reads TGCGCCAGCAGCCAAGGGGTAGCGGGGAACACCGGGGAGCTGTTTTTT.

A note on this clone: This sample also contains other DNA sequences that code for the same CDR3. The V call is TRBV27, the J call TRBJ2-1, with 8 bases that match TRBD2. The CDR3 length is 14 residues. The V gene's germline CDR1 is MNHEY and CDR2 SMNVEV (reference sequence). The J segment lost 3 bases and the V segment lost 2 bases, leaving 0 bases of the junction unmatched. The CDR3 reads CASSLAGGYNEQFF. The CDR3 coding sequence is TGTGCCAGCAGTTTAGCGGGAGGCTACAATGAGCAGTTCTTC.

This clone was found a few times. V is TRBV19 and J is TRBJ1-2, with a possible D match to TRBD1 (5 bases). Germline CDR1 and CDR2: LNHDA and SQIVND (reference sequence). This CDR3 is built from 15 residues. Trimming took 10 bases from V and 3 from J, leaving 21 bases between them. CDR3 residues: CATTPIETVYYGYTF. CDR3 DNA sequence: TGTGCCACCACCCCAATCGAGACAGTTTACTATGGCTACACCTTC. The whole variable domain, remainder taken from reference TRBV19 and TRBJ1-2, is DGGITQSPKYLFRKEGQNVTLSCEQNLNHDAMYWYRQDPGQGLRLIYYSQIVNDFQKGDIAEGYSVSREKKESFPLTVTSAQKNPTAFYLCATTPIETVYYGYTFGSGTRLTVV.

CDR3 bases: TGTGCCATCACGGGATCGTTGGGGACAGGGGGTATTAATCTCGGAAACACCATATATTTT. Translation: CAITGSLGTGGINLGNTIYF. The chain uses TRBV10-3 and TRBJ1-3, with TRBD1 matching over 11 bases. Trimming took 7 bases from V and 4 from J; bases not matched to a gene: 21. The CDR3 has 20 residues. Germline V CDR1 and CDR2: ENHRY, SYGVKD.

The chain couples TRBV30 to TRBJ2-7; 7 nucleotides match TRBD2. From germline, CDR1 is GTSNPN and CDR2 SVGIG (reference sequence). The CDR3 has 15 amino acids. V was pared by 0 bases and J by 0 bases, with 5 bases of the junction left unmatched. The CDR3 sequence: CAWSVLGGGSYEQYF. Written as DNA, the CDR3 is TGTGCCTGGAGTGTACTAGGCGGGGGCTCCTACGAGCAGTACTTC.

The V gene is TRBV11-3, the J gene TRBJ2-3; 9 nucleotides align to TRBD2. The CDR3 length is 16 residues. The germline CDR1 and CDR2 sequences are SGHNT and YENEEA. V lost 2 bases to trimming and J lost 4 bases; unmatched junction nucleotides: 7. The CDR3 region is CASSLSSREGPDTQYF. In nucleotides, the CDR3 is TGTGCCAGCAGCTTATCATCGCGGGAGGGCCCAGATACGCAGTATTTT. The whole variable domain, filled in from reference TRBV11-3 and TRBJ2-3, reads EAGVVQSPRYKIIEKKQPVAFWCNPISGHNTLYWYLQNLGQGPELLIRYENEEAVDDSQLPKDRFSAERLKGVDSTLKIQPAELGDSAVYLCASSLSSREGPDTQYFGPGTRLTVL.

V is TRBV27 and J is TRBJ1-5; D is possibly TRBD1 (5 bases). CDR1 and CDR2 (germline): MNHEY, SMNVEV (reference sequence). The V and J ends lost 5 bases and 9 bases respectively, with 11 bases between them. The CDR3 contains 12 residues. In DNA form, the CDR3 reads TGTGCCAGCAGTCATCGCCAGGGGCCCCAGCATTTT. It yields the protein CASSHRQGPQHF.

The chain links TRBV6-5 to TRBJ2-7, with 13 bases aligning to TRBD2. Germline CDR1 reads MNHEY; CDR2 reads SVGAGI. V lost 2 bases and J lost 3; bases outside the gene matches: 4. The CDR3 is made up of 16 amino acids. The CDR3 spells CASSYRGLAGDYEQYF. DNA for the CDR3: TGTGCCAGCAGTTACCGAGGACTAGCGGGAGACTACGAGCAGTACTTC.